Listed below are T cell receptor beta chains from one sample, sequenced in a study of cytomegalovirus exposure and HLA in healthy donors. The assay was immunoSEQ multiplex PCR, and TCRdb's table has in-frame clones only and misses some. The profile shows approximately 140,000 clones, around four fifths of them singletons. Sample: PBMCs. The receptors shown here come from a man aged 30-40 years in good health and CMV-seronegative. Each CDR3 is given with its conserved first and last residue. The D gene is left open where the match is weak. Expanded clones are given a class, and other clones once, few, many or no size at all.

>TRBJ2-2|TRBD1|NA|TRBV7-8
TGTGCCAGCAATAAGGGACAGGGAACGGCCCGGGAGCTGTTTTTT
CASNKGQGTARELFF
>TRBJ1-2|NA|NA|TRBV4-1
TGCGCCAGCAGCCAAGATTGGGGGGGGTTTGATGGCTACACCTTC
CASSQDWGGFDGYTF
>TRBJ2-5|NA|NA|TRBV11-2
TGTGCCAGCAGCTTAGAGCTAGTCGGAGAGACCCAGTACTTC
CASSLELVGETQYF
>TRBJ1-1|TRBD1|NA|TRBV6-5
TGTGCCAGCAGTTGGAACAGGGGGGCTGAAGCTTTCTTT
CASSWNRGAEAFF
>TRBJ1-2|TRBD1|NA|TRBV5-6
TGTGCCAGCAGCTTCCGGGACAGATCCTCTGGCTATGGCTACACCTTC
CASSFRDRSSGYGYTF
>TRBJ2-7|TRBD1|NA|TRBV2
TGTGCCAGACAACCAAAGGGACAGGGGGCAACGGAGCAGTACTTC
CARQPKGQGATEQYF
>TRBJ2-7|TRBD1|NA|TRBV5-1
TGCGCCAGCAGCTTGGAGGGACAGGTATACGAGCAGTACTTC
CASSLEGQVYEQYF
>TRBJ1-4|NA|NA|TRBV2
TGTGCCAGCAGGGAGGCCAATTTAGATGAAAAACTGTTTTTT
CASREANLDEKLFF
>TRBJ2-1|NA|NA|TRBV10-3
TGTGCCATCAGTGCACCAACCACGACAGGCAGCAATGAGCAGTTCTTC
CAISAPTTTGSNEQFF
>TRBJ2-1|NA|NA|TRBV10-1
TGCGCCAGCAGTGAGGCAGGGGGGAATGAGCAGTTCTTC
CASSEAGGNEQFF
>TRBJ1-6|TRBD1|NA|TRBV5-1
TGCGCCAGCAGCTTCTCGTCATTTTGGGACAGGAGGAGGTATAATTCACCCCTCCACTTT
CASSFSSFWDRRRYNSPLHF
>TRBJ2-7|TRBD2|NA|TRBV27
TGTGCCAGCGGGGGGGAATCCTACGAGCAGTACTTC
CASGGESYEQYF
>TRBJ1-5|TRBD1|NA|TRBV27
TGTGCCAGCAGCAACAGGGGGATAGGTCAGCCCCAGCATTTT
CASSNRGIGQPQHF
>TRBJ1-6|NA|NA|TRBV6-4
TGTGCCAGCAAGAATCGGGATAATTCACCCCTCAACTTT
CASKNRDNSPLNF
>TRBJ1-2|NA|NA|TRBV27
TGTGCCAGCAGTTTATATGCGGGAGAATATGGCTACACCTTC
CASSLYAGEYGYTF
>TRBJ1-1|NA|NA|TRBV7-8
TGTGCCAGCAGCCCCCACACCTACAGCCCTGAAGCTTTCTTT
CASSPHTYSPEAFF
>TRBJ1-2|TRBD1|NA|TRBV6-5
TGTGCCAGCAGTTACTCGGCAGGGGGCTATGGCTACACCTTC
CASSYSAGGYGYTF
>TRBJ2-7|TRBD1|NA|TRBV6-5
TGTGCCAGCAGCGACAGGGGGGACTCCTACGAGCAGTACTTC
CASSDRGDSYEQYF
>TRBJ2-7|TRBD1|once|TRBV27
TGTGCCAGCAGTCCCGGCGCCTTCAGGGGGAACGGCGAGCAGTACTTC
CASSPGAFRGNGEQYF
>TRBJ2-1|NA|NA|TRBV13
TGTGCCAGCAGCCAGACACCGGATGAGCAGTTCTTC
CASSQTPDEQFF
>TRBJ1-4|TRBD1|NA|TRBV28
TGTGCCAGCAGTCCTCCAACACCGGGACAGAAAAATGAAAAACTGTTTTTT
CASSPPTPGQKNEKLFF
>TRBJ1-1|NA|NA|TRBV4-1
TGCGCCAGCAGCCACGAGATAGGGGGTGAAGCTTTCTTT
CASSHEIGGEAFF
>TRBJ1-1|TRBD1|NA|TRBV6-5
TGTGCCAGCAGTTCAAGGACAGGGACTGAAGCTTTCTTT
CASSSRTGTEAFF
>TRBJ2-2|NA|NA|TRBV7-9
TGTGCCAGCAGCTCGACTAGAAGGTCAAACACCGGGGAGCTGTTTTTT
CASSSTRRSNTGELFF
>TRBJ2-3|NA|once|TRBV5-1
TGCGCCAGCAGCTTGGCCAGTAGACTACCTAGCACAGATACGCAGTATTTT
CASSLASRLPSTDTQYF
>TRBJ2-7|TRBD2|few|TRBV4-2
TGTGCCAGCAGCCCCGAGGGGAGGGGATTCTACGAGCAGTACTTC
CASSPEGRGFYEQYF
>TRBJ2-3|TRBD2|NA|TRBV5-1
TGCGCCAGCACTAGCGGGGGGGCCGAAGATACGCAGTATTTT
CASTSGGAEDTQYF
>TRBJ1-1|NA|NA|TRBV11-2
TGTGCCAGCAGCCAACAGGGCAGGAACACTGAAGCTTTCTTT
CASSQQGRNTEAFF
>TRBJ2-7|NA|once|TRBV25-1
TGTGCCAGCAGTGAATCAGGGAACGGTATGGAGCAGTACTTC
CASSESGNGMEQYF
>TRBJ2-1|TRBD2|NA|TRBV5-1
TGCGCCAGTCTCCCGGGACTAGCGGGAGTAGATTCCTACAATGAGCAGTTCTTC
CASLPGLAGVDSYNEQFF
>TRBJ1-4|NA|NA|TRBV2
TGTGCCAGCAGTACACCGGGGGGGAATGAAAAACTGTTTTTT
CASSTPGGNEKLFF
>TRBJ1-1|NA|many|TRBV19
TGTGCCAGTACCTGGGGCAGGGGCGGAACTGAAGCTTTCTTT
CASTWGRGGTEAFF
>TRBJ2-1|NA|once|TRBV9
TGTGCCAGCAGCGTATGGGCAGGGGAGGGGGTCAATGAGCAGTTCTTC
CASSVWAGEGVNEQFF
>TRBJ1-1|TRBD1|NA|TRBV7-3
TGTGCCAGCAGCTTAACACAGGGGGCGGGAGAAGCTTTCTTT
CASSLTQGAGEAFF
>TRBJ2-3|TRBD1|NA|TRBV4-1
TGCGCCAGCAGTCCGGGACAGGGGTCAGATACGCAGTATTTT
CASSPGQGSDTQYF
>TRBJ2-2|TRBD1|NA|TRBV28
TGTGCCAGCAGTTTTTTGGACAGGGGGCGCGCCGGGGAGCTGTTTTTT
CASSFLDRGRAGELFF
>TRBJ2-2|TRBD1|NA|TRBV19
TGTGCCAGTTACAAGACAGGGGGCACCGGGGAGCTGTTTTTT
CASYKTGGTGELFF
>TRBJ2-7|TRBD1|NA|TRBV19
TGTGCCAGTACCGAGGGGGACAGGGGGTACGAGCAGTACTTC
CASTEGDRGYEQYF
>TRBJ2-2|TRBD2|once|TRBV5-4
TGTGCCAGCGGTGGACTAGGGAAGTTCGGGGAGCTGTTTTTT
CASGGLGKFGELFF
>TRBJ2-5|TRBD1|NA|TRBV18
TGTGCCAGCTCACTAAACAGGGGGCTGGGGGAGACCCAGTACTTC
CASSLNRGLGETQYF